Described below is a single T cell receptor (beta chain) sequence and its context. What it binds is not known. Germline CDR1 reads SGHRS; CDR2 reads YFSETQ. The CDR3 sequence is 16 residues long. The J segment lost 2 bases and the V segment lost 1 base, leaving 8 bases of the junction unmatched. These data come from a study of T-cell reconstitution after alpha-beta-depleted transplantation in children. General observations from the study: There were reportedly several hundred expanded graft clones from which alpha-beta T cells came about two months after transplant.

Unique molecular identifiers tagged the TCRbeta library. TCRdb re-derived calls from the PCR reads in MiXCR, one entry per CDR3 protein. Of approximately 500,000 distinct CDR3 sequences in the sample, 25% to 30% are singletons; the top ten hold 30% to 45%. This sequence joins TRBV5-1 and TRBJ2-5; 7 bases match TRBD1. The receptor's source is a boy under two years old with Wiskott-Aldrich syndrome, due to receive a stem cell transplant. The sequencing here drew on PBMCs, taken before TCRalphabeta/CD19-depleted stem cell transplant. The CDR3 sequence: CASSLSTGSVQETQYF. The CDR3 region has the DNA TGCGCCAGCAGCTTGTCGACAGGGAGCGTACAAGAGACCCAGTACTTC. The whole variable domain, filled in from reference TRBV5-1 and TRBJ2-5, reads KAGVTQTPRYLIKTRGQQVTLSCSPISGHRSVSWYQQTPGQGLQFLFEYFSETQRNKGNFPGRFSGRQFSNSRSEMNVSTLELGDSALYLCASSLSTGSVQETQYFGPGTRLLVL.